The next 2 T cell receptor beta chains were all read from a single sample in a study of blood T cells in healthy people across ages. Sample-barcoded 5' priming and a J-beta primer mix drove a second PCR of 7 to 11 cycles. TCRdb independently ran MiXCR on the 5' RACE reads; one entry per CDR3 protein. The sample includes around 870,000 distinct CDR3 sequences, 29% of them seen just once. The specimen was blood. The receptors stem from a woman at least 80 years old in good health.

CDR3 protein: CASSPTGNPSYNEQFF. The CDR3 coding sequence is TGTGCCAGCAGTCCCACAGGGAACCCGAGCTACAATGAGCAGTTCTTC. J is TRBJ2-1 and V is TRBV12-3 or TRBV12-4; D might be TRBD1 (6 bases). CDR3 length: 16 residues. The V end was cut by 5 bases, the J end by 3 bases, with 17 bases between.

Ten or more counts support this clonotype. The rearrangement links TRBV7-9 to TRBJ2-3; 8 nucleotides agree with TRBD1. The CDR3 extends over 16 amino acids. J was trimmed by 3 bases and V by 1 base; bases with no gene match: 6. CDR1 SEHNR and CDR2 FQNEAQ come from the germline V gene (reference sequence). CDR3 nucleotides: TGTGCCAGCAGCTTAGGCGGCAGGGGGCGAACAGATACGCAGTATTTT. Protein product: CASSLGGRGRTDTQYF.